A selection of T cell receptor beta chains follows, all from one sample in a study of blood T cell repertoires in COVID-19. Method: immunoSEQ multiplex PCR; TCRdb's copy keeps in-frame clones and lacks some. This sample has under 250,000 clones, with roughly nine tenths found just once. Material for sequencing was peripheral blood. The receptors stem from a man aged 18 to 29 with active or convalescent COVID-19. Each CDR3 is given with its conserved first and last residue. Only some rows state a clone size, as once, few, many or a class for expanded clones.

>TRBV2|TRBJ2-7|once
CASSGDSGAGHEQYF
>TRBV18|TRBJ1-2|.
CASSQSLGGEYTF
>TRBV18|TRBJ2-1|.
CASSPPGSGRATEQFF
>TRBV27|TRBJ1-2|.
CASSLRGYGYTF
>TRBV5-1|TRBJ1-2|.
CASSQNSPHYGYTF
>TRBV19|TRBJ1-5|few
CATSGGVAPQHF
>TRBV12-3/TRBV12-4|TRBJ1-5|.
CASSYGPRGSQHF
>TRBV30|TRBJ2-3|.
CAWSVGEGTQYF
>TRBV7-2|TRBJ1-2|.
CASSPRTGRDQNGYTF
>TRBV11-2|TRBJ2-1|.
CASSLGLVNNEQFF
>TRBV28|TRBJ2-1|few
CASSPAGTGLSNEQFF
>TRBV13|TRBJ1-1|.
CASSLARLRSEAFF
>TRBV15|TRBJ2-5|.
CATSRPTSGKETQYF
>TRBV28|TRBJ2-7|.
CASRPLGGQGAYEQYF
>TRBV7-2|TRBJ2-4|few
CASSGLAEAHDIQYF
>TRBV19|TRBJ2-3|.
CASSIATGDTQYF
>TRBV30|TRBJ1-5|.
CAWGSPRPNQPQHF
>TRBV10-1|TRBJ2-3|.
CASSEFTGLTLDTQYF
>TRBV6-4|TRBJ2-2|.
CASRKEVNTGELFF
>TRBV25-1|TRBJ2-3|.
CASSDWGRNPDTQYF
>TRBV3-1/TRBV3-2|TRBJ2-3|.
CASSRAGGSTDTQYF
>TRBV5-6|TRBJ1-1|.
CASSLAGQGGTEAFF
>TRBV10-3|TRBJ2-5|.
CATQTGGGETQYF
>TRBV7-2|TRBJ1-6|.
CASSSAPRDSPLHF
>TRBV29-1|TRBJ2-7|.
CSVEGIGGAGYEQYF
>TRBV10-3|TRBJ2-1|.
CAISEKAGVEDEQFF
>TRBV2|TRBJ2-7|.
CASSEVRGSEQYF
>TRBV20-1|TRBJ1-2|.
CSAGGRGHTF
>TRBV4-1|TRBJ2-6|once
CASSHPTGAKAGANVLTF
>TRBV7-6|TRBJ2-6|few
CASTLGDVLTF
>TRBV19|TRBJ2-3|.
CASSTADTQYF
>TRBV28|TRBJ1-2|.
CASSFPGLDGYTF
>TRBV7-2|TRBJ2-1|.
CASSLETGTDEQFF
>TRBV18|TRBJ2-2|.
CASSPTPGLAGGTGELFF
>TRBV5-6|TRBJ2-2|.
CASSLANTGELFF
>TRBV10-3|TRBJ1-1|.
CAISDPTVDTEAFF
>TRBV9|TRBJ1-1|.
CASSVGTGGAGTEAFF
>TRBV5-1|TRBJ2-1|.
CASSQMDFNNEQFF
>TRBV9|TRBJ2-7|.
CASSPRLAGEYEQYF
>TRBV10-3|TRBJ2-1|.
CAISGDRAGNEQFF
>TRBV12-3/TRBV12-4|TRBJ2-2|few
CAQQGNTGELFF
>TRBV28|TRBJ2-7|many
CASSSLLSSYEQYF
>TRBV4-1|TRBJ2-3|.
CASSVTVSGGTDTQYF
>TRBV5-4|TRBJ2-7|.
CASRPDRISYEQYF
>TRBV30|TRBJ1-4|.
CACDRGSEKLFF
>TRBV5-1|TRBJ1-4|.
CASSAGTANEKLFF
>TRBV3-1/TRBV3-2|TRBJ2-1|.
CASSQDPGGPYNEQFF
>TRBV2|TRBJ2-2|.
CASSEEGEAGELFF
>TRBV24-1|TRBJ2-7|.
CATSDPGHSYEQYF
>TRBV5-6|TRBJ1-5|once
CASSTGQDRSQPQHF
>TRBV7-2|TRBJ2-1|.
CASSLAHGTQGGEQFF
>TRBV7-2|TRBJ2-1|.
CASSLVERERFF
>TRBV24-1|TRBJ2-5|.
CATSDPTSGRAEETQYF
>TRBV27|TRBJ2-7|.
CAAGLTGTGAYEQYF
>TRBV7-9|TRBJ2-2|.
CASSPYGTHTGELFF
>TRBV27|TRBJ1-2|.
CASSVTEGYGYTF
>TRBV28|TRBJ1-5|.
CASSLGGGSGNQPQHF
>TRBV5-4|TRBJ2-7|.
CASSSGVAGLGFYEQYF
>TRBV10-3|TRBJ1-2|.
CAISPGQGWRFNYGYTF